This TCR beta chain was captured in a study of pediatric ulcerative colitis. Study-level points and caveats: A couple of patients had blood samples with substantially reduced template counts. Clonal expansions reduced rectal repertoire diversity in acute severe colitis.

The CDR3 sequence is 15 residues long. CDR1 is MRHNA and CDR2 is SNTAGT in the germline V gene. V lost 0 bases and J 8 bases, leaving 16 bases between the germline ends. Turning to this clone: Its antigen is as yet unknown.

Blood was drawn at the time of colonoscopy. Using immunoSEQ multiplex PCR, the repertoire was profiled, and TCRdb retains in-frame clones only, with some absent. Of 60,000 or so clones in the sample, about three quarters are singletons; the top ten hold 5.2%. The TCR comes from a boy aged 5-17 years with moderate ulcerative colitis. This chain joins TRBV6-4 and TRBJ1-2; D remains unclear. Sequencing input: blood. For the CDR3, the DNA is TGTGCCAGCAGTGACTCTACGACTGGAGGGCAGGGCTACACCTTC. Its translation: CASSDSTTGGQGYTF.